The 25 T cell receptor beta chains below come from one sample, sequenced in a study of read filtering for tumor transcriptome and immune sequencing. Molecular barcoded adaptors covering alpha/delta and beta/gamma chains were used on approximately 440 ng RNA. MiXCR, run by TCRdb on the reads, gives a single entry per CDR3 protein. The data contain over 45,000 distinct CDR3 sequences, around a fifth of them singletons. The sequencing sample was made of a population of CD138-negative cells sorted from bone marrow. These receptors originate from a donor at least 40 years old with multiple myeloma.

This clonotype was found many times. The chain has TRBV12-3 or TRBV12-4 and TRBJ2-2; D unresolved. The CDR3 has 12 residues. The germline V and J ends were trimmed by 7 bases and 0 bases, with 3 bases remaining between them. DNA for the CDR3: TGTGCCAGCACCCCGAACACCGGGGAGCTGTTTTTT. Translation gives CASTPNTGELFF.

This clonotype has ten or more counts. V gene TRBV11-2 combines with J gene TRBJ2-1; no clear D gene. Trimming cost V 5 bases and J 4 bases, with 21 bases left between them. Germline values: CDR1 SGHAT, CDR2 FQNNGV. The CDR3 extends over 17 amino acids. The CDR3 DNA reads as TGTGCCAGCAGCCCAGACCCGACACACCCTAATTACAATGAGCAGTTCTTC. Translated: CASSPDPTHPNYNEQFF.

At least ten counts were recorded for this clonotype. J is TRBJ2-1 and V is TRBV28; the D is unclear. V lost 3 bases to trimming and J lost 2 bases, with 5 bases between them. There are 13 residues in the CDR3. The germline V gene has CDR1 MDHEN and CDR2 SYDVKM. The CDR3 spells CASSFLPYNEQFF. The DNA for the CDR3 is TGTGCCAGCAGTTTTCTTCCCTACAATGAGCAGTTCTTC.

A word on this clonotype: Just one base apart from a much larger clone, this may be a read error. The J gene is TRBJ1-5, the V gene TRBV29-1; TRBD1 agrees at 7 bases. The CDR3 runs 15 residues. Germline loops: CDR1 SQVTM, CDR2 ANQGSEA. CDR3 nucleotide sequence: TGCAGCGTAGCCGCCGGGACAGCCCAAAATCTGCCCCAGCATTTT. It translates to CSVAAGTAQNLPQHF.

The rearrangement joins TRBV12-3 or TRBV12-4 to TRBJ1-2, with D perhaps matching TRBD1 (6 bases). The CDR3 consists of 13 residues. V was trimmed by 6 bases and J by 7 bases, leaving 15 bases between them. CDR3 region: CASSSGQFVGYTF. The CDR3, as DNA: TGTGCCAGCAGCAGCGGACAGTTTGTTGGCTACACCTTC.

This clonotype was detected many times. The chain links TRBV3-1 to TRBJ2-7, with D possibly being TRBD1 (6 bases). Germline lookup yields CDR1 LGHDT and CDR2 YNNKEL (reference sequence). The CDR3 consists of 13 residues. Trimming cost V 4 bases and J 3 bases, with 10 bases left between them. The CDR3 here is CASSRNRDYEQYF. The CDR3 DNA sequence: TGTGCCAGCAGCCGAAACAGGGACTACGAGCAGTACTTC.

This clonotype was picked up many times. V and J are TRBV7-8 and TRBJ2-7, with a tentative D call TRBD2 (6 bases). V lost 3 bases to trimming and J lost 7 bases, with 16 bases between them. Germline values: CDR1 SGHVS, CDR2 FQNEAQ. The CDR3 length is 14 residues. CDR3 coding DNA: TGTGCCAGCAGCTTGGGGGGTACCATTGGTGAGCAGTACTTC. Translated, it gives CASSLGGTIGEQYF.

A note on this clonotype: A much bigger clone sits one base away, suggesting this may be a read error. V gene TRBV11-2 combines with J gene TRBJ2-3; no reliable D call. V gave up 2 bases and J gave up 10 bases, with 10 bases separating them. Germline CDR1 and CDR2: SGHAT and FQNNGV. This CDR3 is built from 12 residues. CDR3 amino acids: CASSLMADPQYF. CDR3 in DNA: TGTGCCAGCAGCTTAATGGCTGATCCGCAGTATTTT.

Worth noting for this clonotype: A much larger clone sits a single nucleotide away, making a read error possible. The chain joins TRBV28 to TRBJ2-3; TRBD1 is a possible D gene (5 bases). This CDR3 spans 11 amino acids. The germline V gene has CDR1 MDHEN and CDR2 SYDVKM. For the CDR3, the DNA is TGTGCCCGCAGGAATCAGGGTACGCAGTATTTT. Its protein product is CARRNQGTQYF. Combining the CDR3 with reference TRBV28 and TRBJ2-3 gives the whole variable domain DVKVTQSSRYLVKRTGEKVFLECVQDMDHENMFWYRQDPGLGLRLIYFSYDVKMKEKGDIPEGYSVSREKKERFSLILESASTNQTSMYLCARRNQGTQYFGPGTRLTVL.

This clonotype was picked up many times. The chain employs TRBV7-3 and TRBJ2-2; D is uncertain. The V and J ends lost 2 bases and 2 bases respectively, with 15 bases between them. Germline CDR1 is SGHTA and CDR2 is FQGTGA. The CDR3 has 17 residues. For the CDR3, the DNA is TGTGCCAGCAGCTTAGACCCGACCTCCCCTAACACCGGGGAGCTGTTTTTT. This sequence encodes CASSLDPTSPNTGELFF.

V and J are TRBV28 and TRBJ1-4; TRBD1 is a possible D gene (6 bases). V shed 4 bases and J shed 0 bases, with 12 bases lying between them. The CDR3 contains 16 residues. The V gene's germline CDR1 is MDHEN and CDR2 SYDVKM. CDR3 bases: TGTGCCAGCAGTTCCCCTTGGACAGCAACTAATGAAAAACTGTTTTTT. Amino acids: CASSSPWTATNEKLFF. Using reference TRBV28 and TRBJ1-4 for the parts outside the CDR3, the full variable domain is DVKVTQSSRYLVKRTGEKVFLECVQDMDHENMFWYRQDPGLGLRLIYFSYDVKMKEKGDIPEGYSVSREKKERFSLILESASTNQTSMYLCASSSPWTATNEKLFFGSGTQLSVL.

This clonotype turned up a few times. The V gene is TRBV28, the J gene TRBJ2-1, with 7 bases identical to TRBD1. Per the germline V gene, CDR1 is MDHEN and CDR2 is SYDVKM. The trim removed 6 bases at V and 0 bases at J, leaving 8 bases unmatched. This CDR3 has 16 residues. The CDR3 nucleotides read TGTGCCAGCAGCATAACAGGGGCGAGCTCCTACAATGAGCAGTTCTTC. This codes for CASSITGASSYNEQFF. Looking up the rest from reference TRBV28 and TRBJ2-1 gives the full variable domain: DVKVTQSSRYLVKRTGEKVFLECVQDMDHENMFWYRQDPGLGLRLIYFSYDVKMKEKGDIPEGYSVSREKKERFSLILESASTNQTSMYLCASSITGASSYNEQFFGPGTRLTVL.

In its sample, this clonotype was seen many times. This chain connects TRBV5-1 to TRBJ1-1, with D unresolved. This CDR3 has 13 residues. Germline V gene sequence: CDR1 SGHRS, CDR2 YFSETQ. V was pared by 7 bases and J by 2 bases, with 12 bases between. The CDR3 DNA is TGCGCCAGCCGTTCCGCGGGAAACACTGAAGCTTTCTTT. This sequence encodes CASRSAGNTEAFF.

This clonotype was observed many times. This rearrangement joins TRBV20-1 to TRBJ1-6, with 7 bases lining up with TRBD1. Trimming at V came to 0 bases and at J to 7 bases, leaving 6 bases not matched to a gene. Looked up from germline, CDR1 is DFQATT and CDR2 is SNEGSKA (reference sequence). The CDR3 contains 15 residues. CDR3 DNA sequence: TGCAGTGCTAGAGATCTCGGGGACAGCAATTCACCCCTCCACTTT. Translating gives CSARDLGDSNSPLHF.

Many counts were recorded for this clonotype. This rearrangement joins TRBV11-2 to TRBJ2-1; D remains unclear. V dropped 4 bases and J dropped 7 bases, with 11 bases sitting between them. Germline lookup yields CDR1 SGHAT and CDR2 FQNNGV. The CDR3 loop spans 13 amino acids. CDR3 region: CASSSELGNEQFF. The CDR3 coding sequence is TGTGCCAGCAGCTCCGAGTTGGGGAATGAGCAGTTCTTC.

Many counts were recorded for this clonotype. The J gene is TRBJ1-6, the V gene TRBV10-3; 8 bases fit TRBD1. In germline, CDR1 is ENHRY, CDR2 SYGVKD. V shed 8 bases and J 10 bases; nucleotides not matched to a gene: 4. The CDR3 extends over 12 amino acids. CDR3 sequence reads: CAIGQGDSPLHF. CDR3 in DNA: TGTGCCATCGGACAGGGTGACTCACCCCTCCACTTT.

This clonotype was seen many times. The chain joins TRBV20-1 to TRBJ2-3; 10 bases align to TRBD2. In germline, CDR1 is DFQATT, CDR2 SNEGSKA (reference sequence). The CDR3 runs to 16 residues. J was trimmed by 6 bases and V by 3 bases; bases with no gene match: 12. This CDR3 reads CSARELAGRRVDTQYF. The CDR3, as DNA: TGCAGTGCTAGGGAACTAGCGGGGAGGCGTGTGGATACGCAGTATTTT.

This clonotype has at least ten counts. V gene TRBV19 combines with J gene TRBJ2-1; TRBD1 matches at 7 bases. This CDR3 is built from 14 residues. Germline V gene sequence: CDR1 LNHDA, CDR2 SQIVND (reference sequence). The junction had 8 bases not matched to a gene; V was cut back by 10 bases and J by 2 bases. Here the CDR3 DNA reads TGTGCCACCTCTAGGACAGGAACCTACAATGAGCAGTTCTTC. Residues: CATSRTGTYNEQFF.

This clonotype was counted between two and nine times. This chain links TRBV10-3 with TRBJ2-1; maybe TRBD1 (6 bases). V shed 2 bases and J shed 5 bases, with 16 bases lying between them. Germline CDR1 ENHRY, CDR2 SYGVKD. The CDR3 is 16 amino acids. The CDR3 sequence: CAISEDSDSVHNEQFF. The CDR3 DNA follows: TGTGCCATCAGTGAGGACTCGGACAGCGTCCACAATGAGCAGTTCTTC.

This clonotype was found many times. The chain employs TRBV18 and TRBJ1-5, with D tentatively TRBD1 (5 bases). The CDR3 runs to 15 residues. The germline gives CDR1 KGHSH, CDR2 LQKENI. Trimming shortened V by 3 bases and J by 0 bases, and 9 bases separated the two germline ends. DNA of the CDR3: TGTGCCAGCTCACCCGACAGTAATAGCAATCAGCCCCAGCATTTT. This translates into CASSPDSNSNQPQHF.

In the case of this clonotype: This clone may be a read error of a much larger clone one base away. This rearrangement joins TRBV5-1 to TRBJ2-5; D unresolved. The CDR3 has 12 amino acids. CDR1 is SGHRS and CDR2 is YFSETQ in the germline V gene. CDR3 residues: CASSFSGETQNF. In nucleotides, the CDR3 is TGCGCCAGCAGCTTCTCCGGAGAGACCCAGAACTTC.

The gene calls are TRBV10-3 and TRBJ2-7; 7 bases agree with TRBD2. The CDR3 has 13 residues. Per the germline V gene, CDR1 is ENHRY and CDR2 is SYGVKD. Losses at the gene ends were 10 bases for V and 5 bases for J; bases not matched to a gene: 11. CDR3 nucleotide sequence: TGTGCCACTTTCTCACGGGAGGAAGACGAGCAGTACTTC. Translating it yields CATFSREEDEQYF.

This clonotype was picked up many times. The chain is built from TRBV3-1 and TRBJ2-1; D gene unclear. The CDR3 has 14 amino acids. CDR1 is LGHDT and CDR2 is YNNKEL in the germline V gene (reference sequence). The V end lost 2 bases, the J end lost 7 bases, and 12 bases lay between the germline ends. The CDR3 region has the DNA TGTGCCAGCAGCCAAACATCCAGCATGAATGAGCAGTTCTTC. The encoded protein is CASSQTSSMNEQFF.

CDR3 protein: CASSLDLAKNIQYF. CDR3 DNA: TGCGCCAGCAGCTTGGATCTAGCCAAAAACATTCAGTACTTC. J is TRBJ2-4 and V is TRBV5-1; D is ambiguous. CDR1 is SGHRS and CDR2 is YFSETQ in the germline V gene. Trimming left V 0 bases short and J 0 bases short, with 4 bases between. The CDR3 has 14 amino acids.

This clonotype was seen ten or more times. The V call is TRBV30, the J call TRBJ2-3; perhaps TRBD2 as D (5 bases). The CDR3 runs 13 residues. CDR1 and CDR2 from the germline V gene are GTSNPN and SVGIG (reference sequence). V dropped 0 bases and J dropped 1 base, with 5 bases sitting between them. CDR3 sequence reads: CAWSVGGTDTQYF. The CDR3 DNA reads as TGTGCCTGGAGTGTCGGGGGCACAGATACGCAGTATTTT.